Reported below is one T cell receptor (beta chain). What it recognizes is unknown. This sample is drawn from a study of T cell responses to AZD1222 COVID-19 vaccine. Overall study findings and caveats: Only six or seven AZD1222 recipients tested seropositive at baseline. Spike-specific TCR breadth and depth both grew after two AZD1222 doses. Scientists sampled the repertoires only once the peak T cell response had passed. With dominance at 160-218 and 743-854, vaccine-associated CD4 TCRs spanned spike.

Here immunoSEQ multiplex PCR was the method, and the copy in TCRdb shows in-frame clones only, minus some. The table lists about 140,000 clones, about 90% of them singletons. Trimming pared 0 bases from V and 2 bases from J, leaving 10 bases between. The CDR3 runs 15 residues. Germline assignment: CDR1 MNHEY and CDR2 SVGAGI. The starting material was peripheral blood, obtained on day 0 of AZD1222 vaccination. This rearrangement joins TRBV6-5 to TRBJ1-1; weak D call: TRBD1 (6 bases). This sequence was found in an adult in good health. Written as DNA, the CDR3 is TGTGCCAGCAGTTACTCCGGGGGCCGAAACACTGAAGCTTTCTTT. It encodes CASSYSGGRNTEAFF.